This is a list of T cell receptor beta chains from one sample in a study of cytomegalovirus exposure and HLA in healthy donors. The method was immunoSEQ multiplex PCR; TCRdb's version includes in-frame clones alone and lacks a portion of them. The data contain some 120,000 clones, approximately 80% of them singletons. The sequenced sample consisted of PBMCs. All receptors derive from a man between 35 and 55 years old in good health and CMV-seronegative. Each CDR3 is given with its conserved first and last residue. A D gene is named only where the DNA matches it firmly. The size entry is marked missing in some rows and otherwise reads once, few, many or a size class.

clone_size | d_call | j_call | v_call | cdr3_nt | cdr3_aa
NA | TRBD1 | TRBJ1-5 | TRBV19 | TGTGCCAGTCAGACCGACAGGGGGATCAATCAGCCCCAGCATTTT | CASQTDRGINQPQHF
NA | NA | TRBJ2-1 | TRBV19 | TGTGCCAGTGGGCCTACGGGAGATCCTAATGAGCAGTTCTTC | CASGPTGDPNEQFF
once | TRBD1 | TRBJ1-5 | TRBV30 | TGTGCCTGGAGTGATTCCCAGGGGGTCGGCAATCAGCCCCAGCATTTT | CAWSDSQGVGNQPQHF
NA | TRBD2 | TRBJ2-1 | TRBV30 | TGTGCCTGGAGTGTTCTATGGGGGGGGGTAAATGAGCAGTTCTTC | CAWSVLWGGVNEQFF
once | TRBD1 | TRBJ2-3 | TRBV2 | TGTGCCAGCAGACGGACAGGGGTCGCAGATACGCAGTATTTT | CASRRTGVADTQYF
NA | NA | TRBJ2-5 | TRBV5-1 | TGCGCCAGCAGCTCCGGACATACTCAAGAGACCCAGTACTTC | CASSSGHTQETQYF
NA | TRBD2 | TRBJ2-1 | TRBV18 | TGTGCCAGCTCACCCTGGACTAGATACAATGAGCAGTTCTTC | CASSPWTRYNEQFF
NA | NA | TRBJ1-2 | TRBV19 | TGTGCCAGTAGTGGCTTTGATCCAGGCCTCACCGGTAGCTACACCTTC | CASSGFDPGLTGSYTF
NA | TRBD1 | TRBJ2-7 | TRBV7-9 | TGTGCCAGCAGCCTGGGACAGGCGGACTACGAGCAGTACTTC | CASSLGQADYEQYF
few | NA | TRBJ2-7 | TRBV5-6 | TGTGCCAGCACCATTGCAGGGGTTTCCTACGAGCAGTACTTC | CASTIAGVSYEQYF
NA | NA | TRBJ2-1 | TRBV7-2 | TGTGCCAGCAGCCATCCAGGGGTTGAGCAGTTCTTC | CASSHPGVEQFF
NA | NA | TRBJ1-2 | TRBV2 | TGTGCCAGCAGTGATCAGCGGACTAACTATGGCTACACCTTC | CASSDQRTNYGYTF
NA | TRBD1 | TRBJ1-1 | TRBV30 | TGTGCCGCGGACAGGGTGAACACTGAAGCTTTCTTT | CAADRVNTEAFF
NA | TRBD2 | TRBJ2-3 | TRBV4-2 | TGTGCCAGCAGCCCCAGACTAGCAACAGATACGCAGTATTTT | CASSPRLATDTQYF
NA | NA | TRBJ1-2 | TRBV19 | TGTGCCAGTAGTCCAGTGGACAGAGCCTTTTGGTATGGCTACACCTTC | CASSPVDRAFWYGYTF
NA | TRBD2 | TRBJ2-3 | TRBV6-4 | TGTGCCAGCAGTGATCATAGCGGGAGCACAGATACGCAGTATTTT | CASSDHSGSTDTQYF
NA | TRBD2 | TRBJ2-3 | TRBV5-1 | TGCGCCAGCAGCCCACGGCCCTTCCCTAGCGGGGGGCCTAGGACAGATACGCAGTATTTT | CASSPRPFPSGGPRTDTQYF
NA | NA | TRBJ1-5 | TRBV11-2 | TGTGCCAGCAGCGGGGGGGTTGGGCAGCCCCAGCATTTT | CASSGGVGQPQHF
once | NA | TRBJ2-5 | TRBV4-1 | TGCGCCAGCAGCCAAGTGACAGAAGAGACCCAGTACTTC | CASSQVTEETQYF
NA | TRBD1 | TRBJ2-5 | TRBV5-1 | TGCGCCAGCAGCCCAAGTCTCGGACAGGGAAGGGAAGAGACCCAGTACTTC | CASSPSLGQGREETQYF
once | NA | TRBJ2-4 | TRBV7-5 | TGTGTCAGAAGCTTAGGCCCGGGACAGGGAATTAGACTAGCCAAAAACATTCAGTACTTC | CVRSLGPGQGIRLAKNIQYF
NA | TRBD1 | TRBJ2-5 | TRBV19 | TGTGCCAGTAGTCAATCCGGGACAGGGCTTTGGGAGACCCAGTACTTC | CASSQSGTGLWETQYF
NA | NA | TRBJ2-3 | TRBV28 | TGTGCCAGCACAACGGGATCAGATACGCAGTATTTT | CASTTGSDTQYF
NA | NA | TRBJ1-6 | TRBV27 | TGTGCCAGCAGTTTGGACAGTCGGGTCCCCCCCCTCCACTTT | CASSLDSRVPPLHF
NA | NA | TRBJ1-4 | TRBV29-1 | TGCAGCGTTGCCGGAGGGTTCGAGGAAAAACTGTTTTTT | CSVAGGFEEKLFF
NA | TRBD1 | TRBJ1-2 | TRBV5-5 | TGTGCCAGCAGCTTACAGGGGGCTAACTATGGCTACACCTTC | CASSLQGANYGYTF
NA | NA | TRBJ2-3 | TRBV5-1 | TGCGCCAGCAGCTTGGCCAGAACAACAGATACGCAGTATTTT | CASSLARTTDTQYF
once | TRBD1 | TRBJ2-2 | TRBV7-2 | TGTGCCAGCACCTACTTGGGACAGGTGAACACCGGGGAGCTGTTTTTT | CASTYLGQVNTGELFF
NA | TRBD2 | TRBJ2-6 | TRBV19 | TGTGCCAGTAGTATAGCCGGGAGGGGGGCCAACGTCCTGACTTTC | CASSIAGRGANVLTF
NA | NA | TRBJ1-2 | TRBV14 | TGTGCCAGCAGCCCCGGGGACTATGGCTACACCTTC | CASSPGDYGYTF
NA | NA | TRBJ2-1 | TRBV9 | TGTGCCAGCAGCGTAGTGGAGACCTACAATGAGCAGTTCTTC | CASSVVETYNEQFF
NA | NA | TRBJ2-2 | TRBV14 | TGTGCCAGCAGCCCCCGGTCCACCGGGGAGCTGTTTTTT | CASSPRSTGELFF
once | TRBD1 | TRBJ2-7 | TRBV5-1 | TGCGCCAGCAGCCAACCGGGACAGCCTTACGAGCAGTACTTC | CASSQPGQPYEQYF
NA | NA | TRBJ1-2 | TRBV7-2 | TGTGCCAGCAGCGCCACTACAGGGCCCAGCTATGGCTACACCTTC | CASSATTGPSYGYTF
NA | TRBD1 | TRBJ2-2 | TRBV5-6 | TGTGCCAGCAGCTTGGCTAGGACAGGGTATACCGGGGAGCTGTTTTTT | CASSLARTGYTGELFF
NA | TRBD2 | TRBJ2-5 | TRBV27 | TGTGCCAGCAGTTTATATGGGACTAGCGGGACACTGGTCGGGACCCAGTACTTC | CASSLYGTSGTLVGTQYF
NA | TRBD1 | TRBJ1-4 | TRBV19 | TGTGCCAGTAGCCAACCACTCTATGCCGGGCAGGGGGGTGAAAAACTGTTTTTT | CASSQPLYAGQGGEKLFF
NA | TRBD2 | TRBJ2-1 | TRBV9 | TGTGCCAGCAGCGTAGGACTAGCGGGTCGCAATGAGCAGTTCTTC | CASSVGLAGRNEQFF
NA | TRBD2 | TRBJ2-3 | TRBV15 | TGTGCCACCAGGACTAGCGGAACAGATACGCAGTATTTT | CATRTSGTDTQYF
NA | TRBD1 | TRBJ1-1 | TRBV6-1 | TGTGCCAGCAGCGGACAGGGTTTTGAAGCTTTCTTT | CASSGQGFEAFF
NA | TRBD2 | TRBJ2-3 | TRBV28 | TGTGCCAGCAGCTCTAGCGGGAGGGCAGATACGCAGTATTTT | CASSSSGRADTQYF
NA | NA | TRBJ2-7 | TRBV2 | TGTGCCAGCAGTGAAGCGGACCCGGGGGAGCAGTACTTC | CASSEADPGEQYF
NA | TRBD2 | TRBJ2-2 | TRBV12-5 | TGTGCTAGTGGTTTTATAGAGCGGGAGAATACCGGGGAGCTGTTTTTT | CASGFIERENTGELFF
once | TRBD2 | TRBJ2-5 | TRBV7-9 | TGTGCCAGCAGCATAAAGAGACTAGCAGGAGGCAAAGAGACCCAGTACTTC | CASSIKRLAGGKETQYF
NA | TRBD1 | TRBJ1-2 | TRBV11-2 | TGTGCCAGCAGCCCTTGGACAGGGAACTATGGCTACACCTTC | CASSPWTGNYGYTF
NA | NA | TRBJ2-3 | TRBV18 | TGTGCCAGCTCACCACCGTTACCTAGCGCACAGGCAGATACGCAGTATTTT | CASSPPLPSAQADTQYF
NA | TRBD1 | TRBJ2-5 | TRBV6-1 | TGTGCCAGCAGTGAGGGACAGGGGGCATGGGAGACCCAGTACTTC | CASSEGQGAWETQYF
NA | TRBD1 | TRBJ1-3 | TRBV14 | TGTGCCAGCAGCCAAGCCGGGACAGCTGGAAACACCATATATTTT | CASSQAGTAGNTIYF
once | TRBD2 | TRBJ2-5 | TRBV5-1 | TGCGCCAGCAGCTTGGGGACTAGCGGGGGTCAAGAGACCCAGTACTTC | CASSLGTSGGQETQYF
NA | NA | TRBJ2-2 | TRBV5-1 | TGCGCCAGTTATACTAGCCTGTCGACGGCCGGGGAGCTGTTTTTT | CASYTSLSTAGELFF
NA | TRBD2 | TRBJ2-1 | TRBV12-5 | TGTGCTAGTGGTTTCCAACTAGCGGGGCTAAGGAATGAGCAGTTCTTC | CASGFQLAGLRNEQFF
once | TRBD1 | TRBJ2-7 | TRBV29-1 | TGCAGCGTTGGGGACAGGGGATACGAGCAGTACTTC | CSVGDRGYEQYF
once | NA | TRBJ2-5 | TRBV6-1 | TGTGCCAGCAGTGAAGTTCAGGGAACCGCTGGTTACTTC | CASSEVQGTAGYF
NA | NA | TRBJ2-7 | TRBV2 | TGTGCCAGCAGGGCCATGCTCTACGAGCAGTACTTC | CASRAMLYEQYF
NA | NA | TRBJ2-6 | TRBV27 | TGTGCCAGCAGGGGGGGTGGGGCTGGGGCCAACGTCCTGACTTTC | CASRGGGAGANVLTF
NA | TRBD1 | TRBJ2-7 | TRBV2 | TGTGCCAGCAGTGAATCCGTCGGGACAGGGTCTGTGCAGTACTTC | CASSESVGTGSVQYF
once | NA | TRBJ2-7 | TRBV28 | TGTGCCAGCAGTTTATCTCATCCCGGGAAATACGAGCAGTACTTC | CASSLSHPGKYEQYF
NA | TRBD2 | TRBJ2-3 | TRBV7-6 | TGTGCCAGCAGCTTCCTAGCGGATCCTAGCACAGATACGCAGTATTTT | CASSFLADPSTDTQYF